Sequencing of this T cell receptor beta chain was carried out in a study of shared clonotypes between healthy human individuals (dated by TCRdb to about 2020). Some background on the complete study: Three men and two women, aged 18 to 49 years, made up the cohort. For each donor, three plates each were used for CD4 naive and CD4 memory, two plates were used for CD8 naive, and one plate was used for CD8 memory. To estimate repertoire size and how much clonotype sharing occurs between individuals, the study deeply sequenced the blood TCR repertoires of roughly 5 healthy adults. Each donor's leukapheresis produced roughly between roughly 0.85 and 10 billion PBMCs. To increase sequencing depth and limit assay-specific biases, different laboratories used diverse techniques to prepare libraries and sequence TCR repertoires.

Using the deep immunoSEQ assay, TCR CDR3 regions were amplified from genomic DNA by multiplex PCR. Genomic DNA extracted from each cell subset was distributed evenly over all wells of several immunoSEQ 96-well plates, and each plate served as one replicate. For sorted subsets, approximately 0.2 ug of genomic DNA, equivalent to 25,000 to 35,000 T cell genomes, went into each replicate PCR. The purified libraries were quantified using a Qubit 3.0 fluorometer, sized with a Bioanalyzer 2100, and then quantified again using the KAPA Library Quantification kit. Each immunoSEQ 96-well plate was sequenced on its own single-read 150-cycle Illumina NextSeq 550 flow cell. As for the original processing: Because only junctional sequences without quality scores were contained in the immunoSEQ output, filtering matching that applied to full-length reads could not be performed. Sequences were annotated with PyIR, a Python wrapper for IgBLAST v1.9, using IMGT germline references to assign V/J genes and CDR3. Reads were removed for weak V/J assignments (E-value above 1e-6), missing CDR3, stop codons, out-of-frame junctions, or ambiguous translated residues. V3J clonotypes were defined by identical inferred V gene, J gene, and CDR3 amino acid sequence. Percentage overlap between repertoires was computed as shared unique clonotypes divided by the size of the smaller repertoire. Three approaches were used to assess repertoire richness: RTK rarefaction, the Chao1 estimator, and Recon v2.1 estimates of unobserved clonotypes. Generation probabilities were computed with OLGA for all TCRbeta clonotypes obtained by the gDNA method from four donors. TCRdb provides this immuneACCESS table in a form limited to in-frame rearrangements. Some clones are lacking; in checked studies, under half of them reflect an unresolved V gene, and why the rest are absent is not known. V and J calls and clone size are given by that table; D and trimming were obtained from the DNA. The sample contains about 2.1 million clones, about 93% of them found a single time. 1.5% to 2% of the sample lies in the top ten.

CDR1 and CDR2 were assigned from the germline V gene as MNHEY and SVGAGI. From cysteine to phenylalanine, the CDR3 is 15 amino acids long. CDR3 DNA is the only sequence kept; it has 45 bases, read in frame from the first base. For this chain, trimming is 0 bases at the V end and 5 bases at the J end, and the number of junction bases without a gene match is 6. The study at large found these results: About 5% of naive CD4, more than 3% of naive CD8, approximately 2.2% of memory CD4, and about 0.4% of memory CD8 clonotypes were shared across several donors. Because the study included a small number of donors, the genetic and exposure-history diversity represented was limited. Incomplete sequencing was indicated by rarefaction of sorted-subset datasets, despite the large sequencing depth. Based on pairwise subsampling, the degree of clonotype sharing among donors was expected to be affected by sequencing depth. Clonotypes shared by all four sorted-subset donors showed higher generation probabilities than non-shared clonotypes. Only blood was sampled, and tissue TCR repertoires likely differ from those in blood. Estimated clonotype richness was generally larger for naive than for memory subsets.

CD8 naive samples consisted of CD45RO-negative cells that were positively selected for CCR7, yielding a CD45RA+CCR7+ population without TemRA cells. Donors were healthy HIV-negative adults with no recently reported acute infections or vaccinations. All donors were Caucasian adults living in Nashville, Tennessee, USA. Blood was obtained by leukapheresis, after which PBMCs were separated by Ficoll-Histopaque density gradient centrifugation and cryopreserved in liquid nitrogen vapor phase. Analytical flow cytometry was used to check the purity and quantity of every magnetically sorted T cell population. From each sorted fraction, genomic DNA was isolated and quantified by UV absorbance on a Nanodrop 2000c. For this clone: No antigen is known for it. One base away there is no much larger clone; base qualities are not given. Additional DNA sequences in this sample encode the identical CDR3.

The specimen was naive CD8+ T cells from PBMCs. The sample's cell subset or site label, in plain terms: CD45RA+CCR7+. The chain links TRBV6-5 with TRBJ2-5, and 7 junctional nucleotides match TRBD1. This TCR came from a man younger than 35 in good health. Some clones in this sample may be carry-over from other donors' samples. This receptor has the CDR3 CASSYSDRERETQYF. The DNA sequence reads TGTGCCAGCAGTTACTCAGACAGGGAGCGTGAGACCCAGTACTTC.